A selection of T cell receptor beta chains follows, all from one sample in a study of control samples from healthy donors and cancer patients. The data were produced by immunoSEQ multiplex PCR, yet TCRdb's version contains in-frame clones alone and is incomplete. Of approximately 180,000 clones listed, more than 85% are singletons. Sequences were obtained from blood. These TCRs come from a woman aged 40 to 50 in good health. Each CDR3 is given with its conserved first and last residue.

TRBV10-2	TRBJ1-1	CASSEPSGLRTAFF
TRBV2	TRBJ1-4	CASREDGDEKLFF
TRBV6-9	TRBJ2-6	CASKITSDPSGANVLTF
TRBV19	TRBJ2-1	CASSLADLGNEQFF
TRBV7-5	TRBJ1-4	CARSLGIGANEKLFF
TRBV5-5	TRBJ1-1	CASSDHWGFEAFF
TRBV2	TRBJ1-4	CASHNSGRNEKLFF
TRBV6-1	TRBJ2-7	CASSERDVYEQYF
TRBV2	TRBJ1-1	CASRGEENTEAFF
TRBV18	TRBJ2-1	CASSPRSGGPNEQFF
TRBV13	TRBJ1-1	CASSPRGQLNTEAFF
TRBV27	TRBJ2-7	CASGWGYEQYF
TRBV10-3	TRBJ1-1	CAITDRVGTEAFF
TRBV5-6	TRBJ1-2	CASSLWFARSNYGYTF
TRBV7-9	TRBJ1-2	CASSLGQGYGYTF
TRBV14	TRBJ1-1	CASSENRGSYGTEAFF
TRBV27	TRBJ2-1	CASRFARGGDNEQFF
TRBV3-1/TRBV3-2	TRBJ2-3	CASSQAGARSTDTQYF
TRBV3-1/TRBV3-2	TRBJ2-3	CASSQAGGPADTQYF
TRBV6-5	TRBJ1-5	CASSRGTGANQPQHF
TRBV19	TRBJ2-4	CASSIAGGPSNIQYF
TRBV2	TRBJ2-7	CASRGAQGRSTYEQYF
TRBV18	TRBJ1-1	CASSPETGMDTEAFF
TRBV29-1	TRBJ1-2	CSVEMGFYGYTF
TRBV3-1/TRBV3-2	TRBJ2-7	CASSQGSIYEQYF
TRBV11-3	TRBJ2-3	CASSFSLDLADTQYF
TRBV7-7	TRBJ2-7	CASSLRDRTSTSGYF
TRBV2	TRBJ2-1	CASSEAHGEGEQFF
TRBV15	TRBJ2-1	CATSRDLGIVGFF
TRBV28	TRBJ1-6	CASSSPGTGDNSPLHF
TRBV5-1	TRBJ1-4	CASSLRNSGASDEKLFF
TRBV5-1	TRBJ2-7	CASSLDPGYSYEQYF
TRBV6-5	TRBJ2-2	CASSYSRPRTTGELFF
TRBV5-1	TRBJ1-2	CASSLRVNYGYTF
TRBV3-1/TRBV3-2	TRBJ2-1	CASSPTSGGPYNEQFF
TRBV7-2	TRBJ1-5	CASSLVADQPQHF
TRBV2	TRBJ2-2	CASMGVGDRHPGELFF
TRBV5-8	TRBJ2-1	CASSPRGGAYNEQFF
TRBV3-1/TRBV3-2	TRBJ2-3	CASSPSLTDTQYF
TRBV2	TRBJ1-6	CASRPGQGGVLGSPLHF
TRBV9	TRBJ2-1	CASSVDRAGEQFF